This TCR beta chain was recorded in a study of radiation and T cells in renal cell carcinoma. Remarks on this clone: Its antigen is as yet unknown.

Study outcomes and limitations: In blood, top tumor clones expanded by 2 weeks, shrinking by 4. Top 100 clonotypes averaged approximately 54% in irradiated versus around 45% in nephrectomy-only tumors.

Regarding treatment: 15 Gy SBRT to primary tumor, nephrectomy 4 weeks later. The assay was immunoSEQ multiplex PCR, and TCRdb's table has in-frame clones only and misses some. Seen here are 19,000 or so clones, less than 65% observed once, and the top ten hold around 12%. The CDR3 has 13 residues. Between the trimmed V and J ends, which lost 5 bases and 10 bases, there was a span of 15 bases. Looked up from germline, CDR1 is SEHNR and CDR2 is FQNEAQ (reference sequence). The chain carries TRBV7-9 and TRBJ1-5; D remains unclear. Sequences were derived from tumor tissue, sampled from a patient whose treatment included radiotherapy and nephrectomy. The origin of this receptor is an older woman with renal cell carcinoma. The CDR3 spells CASSPGPRYPQHF. CDR3 sequence (DNA): TGTGCCAGCAGCCCAGGACCGCGGTACCCCCAGCATTTT.